A selection of T cell receptor beta chains follows, all from one sample in a study of T cells in localized non-small cell lung cancer. Profiled with immunoSEQ multiplex PCR; TCRdb holds only in-frame clones, not every one. The sample has more than 30,000 clones, around 86% seen once. Sequencing used peripheral blood, obtained before any cancer treatment. These receptors all stem from a male donor at least 60 years old with stage III lung adenocarcinoma. Both conserved end residues are trimmed from each CDR3. A D gene is named only where the DNA matches it firmly.

CDR3: ASSSGTATPNYGYT; D: TRBD1; J: TRBJ1-2; V: TRBV5-1
CDR3: ASSQTGANIQY; D: TRBD1; J: TRBJ2-4; V: TRBV14
CDR3: ASSLDQLQGTEAF; D: .; J: TRBJ1-1; V: TRBV5-1
CDR3: ASSEIGTGRGEKLF; D: TRBD1; J: TRBJ1-4; V: TRBV6-1
CDR3: ATSRDLGRGSSYEQY; D: TRBD2; J: TRBJ2-7; V: TRBV15
CDR3: ASSPDYYYEQY; D: .; J: TRBJ2-7; V: TRBV7-2
CDR3: ASSPSGTGLTGELF; D: TRBD1; J: TRBJ2-2; V: TRBV18
CDR3: AISEFVGGSRNEQF; D: .; J: TRBJ2-1; V: TRBV10-3
CDR3: ASSLEGVIANTGELF; D: .; J: TRBJ2-2; V: TRBV7-9
CDR3: ASSGGGAEAF; D: .; J: TRBJ1-1; V: TRBV11-3
CDR3: ASSPQIAGVSYEQY; D: TRBD2; J: TRBJ2-7; V: TRBV28
CDR3: ASSLISAGNTIY; D: .; J: TRBJ1-3; V: TRBV7-9
CDR3: ASSFMTGTSTEAF; D: .; J: TRBJ1-1; V: TRBV5-1
CDR3: AWSVSSISPQH; D: .; J: TRBJ1-5; V: TRBV30
CDR3: ASSVAGQTNSPLH; D: TRBD1; J: TRBJ1-6; V: TRBV9
CDR3: ASSLGQRNEQF; D: .; J: TRBJ2-1; V: TRBV5-1
CDR3: ASSLIGFSYNSPLH; D: .; J: TRBJ1-6; V: TRBV7-8
CDR3: ASSRQGARYEQY; D: TRBD1; J: TRBJ2-7; V: TRBV28
CDR3: ASSFKGIQY; D: .; J: TRBJ2-4; V: TRBV7-8
CDR3: ASRKKDRVSCGYGYT; D: TRBD1; J: TRBJ1-2; V: TRBV7-3
CDR3: ASGSGSGELF; D: .; J: TRBJ2-2; V: TRBV2
CDR3: ASSLDVPYNSPLH; D: .; J: TRBJ1-6; V: TRBV5-1
CDR3: ASHQGSYEQY; D: .; J: TRBJ2-7; V: TRBV28
CDR3: ASSIGGQGGYEQY; D: TRBD1; J: TRBJ2-7; V: TRBV19
CDR3: ASSFTPAEQY; D: .; J: TRBJ2-7; V: TRBV2
CDR3: ASSRDRGSNEQF; D: TRBD1; J: TRBJ2-1; V: TRBV2
CDR3: AIRMTSGGGQEQF; D: TRBD2; J: TRBJ2-1; V: TRBV10-3
CDR3: ATNLRDSGQETQY; D: TRBD1; J: TRBJ2-5; V: TRBV28
CDR3: ASSFRGDRVDEQY; D: TRBD1; J: TRBJ2-7; V: TRBV7-8
CDR3: ASSFPTGDYGYT; D: .; J: TRBJ1-2; V: TRBV5-1
CDR3: ASRAGQGSVYGYT; D: TRBD1; J: TRBJ1-2; V: TRBV6-4
CDR3: ASSLLENTEAF; D: .; J: TRBJ1-1; V: TRBV21-1
CDR3: ASSLDLLQNAYEQY; D: .; J: TRBJ2-7; V: TRBV7-6
CDR3: AWSVRETQY; D: .; J: TRBJ2-5; V: TRBV30
CDR3: ASSPLGNEQF; D: .; J: TRBJ2-1; V: TRBV6-1